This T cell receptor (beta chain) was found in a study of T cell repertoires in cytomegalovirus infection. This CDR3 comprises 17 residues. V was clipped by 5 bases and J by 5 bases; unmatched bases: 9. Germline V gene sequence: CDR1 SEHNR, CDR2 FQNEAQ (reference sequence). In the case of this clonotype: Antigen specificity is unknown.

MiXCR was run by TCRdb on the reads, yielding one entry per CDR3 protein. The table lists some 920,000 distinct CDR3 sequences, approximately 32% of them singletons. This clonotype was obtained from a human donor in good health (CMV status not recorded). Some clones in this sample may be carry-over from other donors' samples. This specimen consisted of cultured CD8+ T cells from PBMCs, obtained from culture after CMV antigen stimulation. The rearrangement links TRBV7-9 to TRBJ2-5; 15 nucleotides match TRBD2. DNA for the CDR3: TGTGCCAGCAGCCCAGGACTAGCGGGGGGGCCAAGGGAGACCCAGTACTTC. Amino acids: CASSPGLAGGPRETQYF.